What follows are 25 T cell receptor beta chains derived from one specimen sequenced in a study of T-cell memory formation after mild COVID-19. Using its own MiXCR run on the 5' RACE reads, TCRdb lists one record per CDR3 protein. The table has about 340,000 distinct CDR3 sequences, 10% to 15% seen once. The sequenced material came from PBMCs or a T cell subset sorted from them (not recorded which). The receptors were sampled from a young man who had mild COVID-19 (a few samples of this study predate the infection). Cell type and time point are not known.

J is TRBJ2-4 and V is TRBV28, with D maybe TRBD1 (6 bases). This CDR3 has 15 amino acids. The germline V gene has CDR1 MDHEN and CDR2 SYDVKM. V was trimmed by 7 bases and J by 1 base, leaving 14 bases between them. CDR3 DNA sequence: TGTGCCAGCATCTCAGGGGCTATTGCCAAAAACATTCAGTACTTC. It specifies CASISGAIAKNIQYF.

The chain uses TRBV29-1 and TRBJ1-2; weak D call: TRBD1 (5 bases). Germline CDR1 reads SQVTM; CDR2 reads ANQGSEA. Trimming took off 6 bases at V and 0 bases at J, with 14 bases between the two ends. The CDR3 extends over 14 amino acids. CDR3 in DNA: TGCAGCGTGGGGGACCCCGACTCTAACTATGGCTACACCTTC. Translation gives CSVGDPDSNYGYTF.

This clonotype has just a few counts. As DNA, the CDR3 is TGTGCCAGCAGCCAAGGAGGGGGGGGAACCGGGGAGCTGTTTTTT. It translates to CASSQGGGGTGELFF. The J gene is TRBJ2-2, the V gene TRBV4-2; D may be TRBD2 (7 bases). In germline, CDR1 is LGHNA, CDR2 YNFKEQ. The CDR3 runs 15 residues. V shed 1 base and J shed 5 bases, with 11 bases lying between them.

This clonotype has more than one count but fewer than ten. This rearrangement joins TRBV19 to TRBJ2-7, with TRBD1 matching over 8 bases. The CDR3 has 14 amino acids. CDR1 and CDR2 from the germline V gene are LNHDA and SQIVND (reference sequence). The J segment lost 3 bases and the V segment lost 1 base, leaving 2 bases of the junction unmatched. The CDR3: CASSIVGQVYEQYF. In DNA form, the CDR3 reads TGTGCCAGTAGTATAGTGGGACAGGTCTACGAGCAGTACTTC.

This clonotype was observed a few times. J is TRBJ1-2 and V is TRBV7-2; 7 positions match TRBD1. Germline CDR1 SGHTA, CDR2 FQGNSA. Trimming took 1 base from V and 3 from J; bases not matched to a gene: 17. CDR3 length: 19 residues. The CDR3 DNA reads TGTGCCAGCAGCTTAGTGTCAGGGGGAACAACCAGCGCCTACTATGGCTACACCTTC. Its translation: CASSLVSGGTTSAYYGYTF.

The sample holds many counts of this clonotype. The rearrangement joins TRBV23-1 to TRBJ2-4; TRBD1 matches 7 bases. TRBV23-1 is an ORF, with its function uncertain. After removal of 6 bases from V and 0 bases from J, the junction contained 8 bases not matched to a gene. The CDR3 runs to 16 residues. Here the CDR3 DNA reads TGCGCCAGCAGCCTCACAGGGGTTCTAGCCAAAAACATTCAGTACTTC. It is translated as CASSLTGVLAKNIQYF.

This clonotype showed up just a few times. The genes are TRBV20-1 and TRBJ2-1; 7 bases map to TRBD2. With V trimmed by 3 bases and J by 6 bases, 8 bases remained unmatched. From germline, CDR1 is DFQATT and CDR2 SNEGSKA (reference sequence). This CDR3 is built from 14 residues. CDR3 in DNA: TGCAGTGCTAGTTACAGGACTAGTCCCAATGAGCAGTTCTTC. Protein product: CSASYRTSPNEQFF.

CDR3 sequence (DNA): TGTGCCAGCAGCCACCGGCTGACAGGGACGAGCACAGATACGCAGTATTTT. Translating it yields CASSHRLTGTSTDTQYF. J is TRBJ2-3 and V is TRBV28, with 7 bases fitting TRBD1. This CDR3 is 17 amino acids long. Germline V lookup: CDR1 MDHEN, CDR2 SYDVKM. V was pared by 6 bases and J by 0 bases, with 12 bases of the junction left unmatched.

V and J are TRBV29-1 and TRBJ2-6; maybe TRBD2 (5 bases). Trimming took 4 bases from V and 0 from J, leaving 16 bases between them. Germline assignment: CDR1 SQVTM and CDR2 ANQGSEA. The CDR3 consists of 17 residues. The CDR3 reads CSVVGRFTDSGANVLTF. The CDR3 DNA reads TGCAGCGTTGTGGGGAGATTTACAGACTCTGGGGCCAACGTCCTGACTTTC.

This rearrangement joins TRBV5-1 to TRBJ1-3, with D perhaps TRBD1 (6 bases). This CDR3 has 16 amino acids. Germline CDR1 SGHRS, CDR2 YFSETQ. The V and J ends lost 6 bases and 4 bases respectively, with 20 bases between them. CDR3 loop: CASTDHGGRVGNTIYF. The CDR3 bases are TGCGCCAGCACGGATCACGGGGGGCGAGTAGGAAACACCATATATTTT.

The V gene is TRBV4-1, the J gene TRBJ2-1; D remains unclear. V lost 1 base and J 10 bases, leaving 8 bases between the germline ends. Germline values: CDR1 MGHRA, CDR2 YSYEKL. This CDR3 is built from 12 residues. CDR3 amino acids: CASSQVSREQFF. The DNA for the CDR3 is TGCGCCAGCAGCCAAGTCAGTCGGGAGCAGTTCTTC.

The rearrangement joins TRBV5-1 to TRBJ1-1, with D perhaps matching TRBD1 (5 bases). The length of the CDR3 is 14 residues. V lost 3 bases, J lost 5 bases, and 14 bases lay in between. Germline CDR1 reads SGHRS; CDR2 reads YFSETQ. CDR3 coding DNA: TGCGCCAGCAGCTGGAGGAGGGGAGGTACTGAAGCTTTCTTT. As protein: CASSWRRGGTEAFF.

This clonotype was counted a few times. The chain combines TRBV20-1 with TRBJ1-2; D remains unclear. Looked up from germline, CDR1 is DFQATT and CDR2 is SNEGSKA (reference sequence). Trimming took 0 bases from V and 4 from J, leaving 9 bases between them. The CDR3 runs 13 residues. CDR3 nucleotides: TGCAGTGCTAGAGATCCAGCCATCTATGGCTACACCTTC. Translation: CSARDPAIYGYTF.

This chain connects TRBV11-2 to TRBJ1-2; tentative D call: TRBD1 (6 bases). CDR1 is SGHAT, CDR2 FQNNGV, per germline. The CDR3 is 13 residues long. V was trimmed by 3 bases and J by 6 bases, leaving 11 bases between them. Here the CDR3 DNA reads TGTGCCAGCAGCTTGGGGGGCGTGAATGGCTACACCTTC. Encoded protein: CASSLGGVNGYTF. Together with reference TRBV11-2 and TRBJ1-2, the CDR3 gives the full variable domain: EAGVAQSPRYKIIEKRQSVAFWCNPISGHATLYWYQQILGQGPKLLIQFQNNGVVDDSQLPKDRFSAERLKGVDSTLKIQPAKLEDSAVYLCASSLGGVNGYTFGSGTRLTVV.

This clonotype was detected a few times. V is TRBV12-3 or TRBV12-4 and J is TRBJ1-4; D is unresolved. The V end was cut by 7 bases, the J end by 4 bases, with 13 bases between. The CDR3 has 14 residues. The CDR3 here is CASILRQLNEKLFF. The CDR3 DNA is TGTGCCAGCATCTTGAGGCAGCTTAATGAAAAACTGTTTTTT.

This clonotype showed up just a few times. The CDR3 loop reads CASSVLANEQFF. The CDR3 region has the DNA TGTGCCAGCAGCGTACTGGCGAATGAGCAGTTCTTC. The chain links TRBV9 to TRBJ2-1, with D uncertain. Germline V gives CDR1 SGDLS, CDR2 YYNGEE. The V gene lost 1 base and the J gene lost 7 bases, with 6 bases spanning the gap. The length of the CDR3 is 12 residues.

The chain combines TRBV4-2 with TRBJ1-5; unclear D gene. The length of the CDR3 is 16 residues. V lost 0 bases and J 1 base, leaving 10 bases between the germline ends. Germline lookup yields CDR1 LGHNA and CDR2 YNFKEQ. CDR3 amino acids: CASSQDTGLSNQPQHF. The CDR3 coding sequence is TGTGCCAGCAGCCAAGATACCGGGTTAAGCAATCAGCCCCAGCATTTT.

There are many counts of this clonotype. At one of its ends the junction is not consistent with the germline gene, which may arise from a read error. The J gene is TRBJ2-3, the V gene TRBV5-1; D may be TRBD2 (7 bases). The V gene's germline CDR1 is SGHRS and CDR2 YFSETQ. CDR3 size: 14 residues. CDR3 bases: TGTGCCAGCAGCTTCGGGGGGCCCACAGATACGCAGTATTTT. Translating it yields CASSFGGPTDTQYF.

This clonotype was seen more than once but under ten times. The genes are TRBV7-9 and TRBJ2-3; no clear D. The germline V gene has CDR1 SEHNR and CDR2 FQNEAQ (reference sequence). V was cut by 5 bases and J by 6 bases, with 18 bases left in between. The CDR3 contains 15 residues. The CDR3 loop is CASSPWTNPQDTQYF. CDR3 DNA: TGTGCCAGCAGCCCCTGGACCAATCCGCAGGATACGCAGTATTTT.

This clonotype was counted many times. The chain is built from TRBV10-1 and TRBJ2-3; tentative D call: TRBD1 (6 bases). Looked up from germline, CDR1 is WNHNN and CDR2 is SYGVQD (reference sequence). The length of the CDR3 is 13 residues. V was pared by 6 bases and J by 4 bases, with 11 bases between. The CDR3 loop reads CASSATGSDTQYF. The DNA for the CDR3 is TGCGCCAGCAGCGCAACAGGGTCAGATACGCAGTATTTT.

This clonotype was seen only a few times. This chain links TRBV9 with TRBJ1-1; possibly TRBD1 for D (6 bases). CDR1 is SGDLS and CDR2 is YYNGEE in the germline V gene. This CDR3 contains 13 residues. The ends were cut back, 3 bases at V and 6 bases at J, with 12 bases in the middle. CDR3 nucleotide sequence: TGTGCCAGCAGCGGAACAGGGTCGGCTGAAGCTTTCTTT. This translates into CASSGTGSAEAFF.

Ten or more counts support this clonotype. The V gene is TRBV6-2 or TRBV6-3, the J gene TRBJ2-3, with 10 bases fitting TRBD1. With 10 bases clipped from V and 3 bases from J, the junction kept 7 bases outside the gene matches. The CDR3 loop spans 14 amino acids. Germline V gene data show CDR1 as MNHEY and CDR2 as SVGEGT. CDR3: CATTTGGMTDTQYF. Here the CDR3 DNA reads TGTGCCACCACGACAGGGGGCATGACAGATACGCAGTATTTT.

This clonotype was seen more than once but under ten times. This chain uses TRBV7-6 with TRBJ2-1, with TRBD1 as a possible D gene (6 bases). V was shortened by 3 bases and J by 2 bases, with 11 bases between the two germline ends. CDR3 size: 15 residues. CDR1 and CDR2 from the germline V gene are SGHVS and FNYEAQ. In DNA form, the CDR3 reads TGTGCCAGCAGCTTTCGTAGGGGGACCTACAATGAGCAGTTCTTC. It codes for CASSFRRGTYNEQFF.

This rearrangement joins TRBV7-2 to TRBJ2-5, with TRBD2 as a possible D gene (7 bases). The CDR3 is 15 amino acids. Germline loops: CDR1 SGHTA, CDR2 FQGNSA. Trimming removed 4 bases at V and 5 bases at J, with 17 bases between. The CDR3 loop reads CASSSRRGGDETQYF. The DNA of the CDR3 is TGTGCCAGCAGCTCCCGACGAGGGGGGGATGAGACCCAGTACTTC.

The table lists this clonotype with many counts. In DNA, the CDR3 is TGTGCCAGCTCAGGCCTTGAGGGAGGCACTGAAGCTTTCTTT. Its protein product is CASSGLEGGTEAFF. This chain joins TRBV18 and TRBJ1-1; D is undetermined. CDR3 length: 14 amino acids. Trimming took off 5 bases at V and 4 bases at J, with 14 bases between the two ends. Germline CDR1 KGHSH, CDR2 LQKENI.